This TCR beta chain appears in the sequencing data of a study of T-cell reconstitution after alpha-beta-depleted transplantation in children. Whole-study results and caveats: Several hundred expanded graft clones reportedly gave rise to the alpha-beta T cells present about two months after transplant. Most T-cell counts and diversity one year after the transplant came from T cells that were newly produced.

This CDR3 spans 15 amino acids. CDR1 and CDR2 from the germline V gene are SGHRS and YFSETQ. V was clipped by 2 bases and J by 8 bases; unmatched bases: 8. Library preparation (for TCRbeta) was performed with unique molecular identifiers. A single record per CDR3 protein comes from TCRdb applying MiXCR to the PCR reads. The sample contains approximately 800,000 distinct CDR3 sequences, around 17% of which appear only once. To note about this clonotype: What it binds is not known.

This chain links TRBV5-1 with TRBJ1-4; 8 bases fit TRBD1. The specimen comprised PBMCs, mostly from graft donor cells, sampled 360 days after TCRalphabeta/CD19-depleted stem cell transplant. This TCR came from a male patient under 18 who had a stem cell transplant for acute lymphoblastic leukemia, so the T cells may come from the graft donor. As DNA, the CDR3 is TGCGCCAGCAGCTTATTCAGGGGGCAGGGAGAAAAACTGTTTTTT. Encoded protein: CASSLFRGQGEKLFF.